Following are 17 T cell receptor beta chains from one sample sequenced in a study of glioma-infiltrating T cells after dendritic cell vaccination. Sequencing used immunoSEQ multiplex PCR; TCRdb keeps in-frame clones, though not all of them. This sample carries roughly 100,000 clones, around 85% of them seen once, and the ten largest clones take around 2.9%. The material sequenced was blood, taken before dendritic cell vaccination. The receptors originated from a human donor with glioblastoma.

The chain links TRBV11-2 to TRBJ1-4, with unresolved D. Germline V gene sequence: CDR1 SGHAT, CDR2 FQNNGV. The length of the CDR3 is 15 residues. The germline V and J ends were trimmed by 5 bases and 5 bases, with 15 bases remaining between them. CDR3 residues: CASSVFAGLNEKLFF. For the CDR3, the DNA is TGTGCCAGCAGCGTATTCGCAGGATTAAATGAAAAACTGTTTTTT.

V gene TRBV4-1 combines with J gene TRBJ2-2, with 9 bases matching TRBD2. Per the germline V gene, CDR1 is MGHRA and CDR2 is YSYEKL. This CDR3 spans 15 amino acids. V was clipped by 6 bases and J by 6 bases; unmatched bases: 8. As DNA, the CDR3 is TGCGCCAGCAGGGGTTTAGCGGGGGTGGCCGGGGAGCTGTTTTTT. Protein product: CASRGLAGVAGELFF.

The chain joins TRBV5-6 to TRBJ2-4, with D perhaps matching TRBD2 (5 bases). Trimming took 0 bases from V and 0 from J, leaving 10 bases between them. Germline V CDR1 and CDR2: SGHDT, YYEEEE. This CDR3 comprises 16 residues. The DNA of the CDR3 is TGTGCCAGCAGCTTGGGGGAGCTACTAGCCAAAAACATTCAGTACTTC. It codes for CASSLGELLAKNIQYF.

This chain uses TRBV29-1 with TRBJ2-2; 8 bases match TRBD1. In germline, CDR1 is SQVTM, CDR2 ANQGSEA. After removal of 4 bases from V and 7 bases from J, the junction contained 14 bases not matched to a gene. The CDR3 is 16 amino acids. The CDR3 protein is CSVVWGQGALDGELFF. DNA of the CDR3: TGCAGCGTTGTATGGGGCCAGGGGGCGCTGGACGGGGAGCTGTTTTTT.

This chain uses TRBV11-2 with TRBJ1-2; D gene ambiguous. V lost 6 bases and J 0 bases, leaving 8 bases between the germline ends. Germline V gene data show CDR1 as SGHAT and CDR2 as FQNNGV. CDR3 length equals 13 residues. For the CDR3, the DNA is TGTGCCAGCAGTACAAGTGCTAACTATGGCTACACCTTC. This encodes CASSTSANYGYTF.

This clone was picked up a small number of times. The J gene is TRBJ2-5, the V gene TRBV6-5, with TRBD1 identical over 10 bases. Looked up from germline, CDR1 is MNHEY and CDR2 is SVGAGI. With 0 bases clipped from V and 3 bases from J, the junction kept 4 bases outside the gene matches. The CDR3 has 16 amino acids. This CDR3 is CASSYSSGTGEETQYF. The CDR3 region has the DNA TGTGCCAGCAGTTACTCCTCCGGGACAGGGGAAGAGACCCAGTACTTC.

This clone was seen once. This chain uses TRBV12-5 with TRBJ1-4, with D unresolved. V lost 0 bases to trimming and J lost 8 bases, with 22 bases between them. Germline loops: CDR1 LGHNT, CDR2 FRNRAP. This CDR3 region has 18 residues. CDR3 nucleotides: TGTGCTAGTGGTTTGGTACATTCTAGGGAGGGCCCGAGAGAAAAACTGTTTTTT. It specifies CASGLVHSREGPREKLFF. The whole variable domain, filled in from reference TRBV12-5 and TRBJ1-4, reads DARVTQTPRHKVTEMGQEVTMRCQPILGHNTVFWYRQTMMQGLELLAYFRNRAPLDDSGMPKDRFSAEMPDATLATLKIQPSEPRDSAVYFCASGLVHSREGPREKLFFGSGTQLSVL.

This chain joins TRBV2 and TRBJ2-5, with TRBD1 as a possible D gene (6 bases). Trimming shortened V by 4 bases and J by 5 bases, and 17 bases separated the two germline ends. CDR1 and CDR2 from the germline V gene are SNHLY and FYNNEI. The CDR3 spans 15 residues. The CDR3 sequence is CASSAQGLSGETQYF. The CDR3 region has the DNA TGTGCCAGCAGTGCTCAGGGGCTCTCTGGGGAGACCCAGTACTTC.

J is TRBJ2-7 and V is TRBV15, with D maybe TRBD1 (6 bases). CDR1 and CDR2 from the germline V gene are LNHNV and YYDKDF (reference sequence). The germline V and J ends were trimmed by 5 bases and 2 bases, with 16 bases remaining between them. The CDR3 runs to 15 residues. DNA for the CDR3: TGTGCCACCAGCCCTAGTGGGGACACCACCTACGAGCAGTACTTC. It encodes CATSPSGDTTYEQYF.

J is TRBJ1-1 and V is TRBV15, with no clear D. The CDR3 has 14 residues. The V end was cut by 0 bases, the J end by 4 bases, with 9 bases between. Per germline, CDR1 LNHNV and CDR2 YYDKDF (reference sequence). CDR3 coding DNA: TGTGCCACCAGCAGAGATCCCTCGGGCACTGAAGCTTTCTTT. This sequence encodes CATSRDPSGTEAFF.

The V and J genes are TRBV15 and TRBJ2-5; 12 bases are a match to TRBD2. V lost 6 bases to trimming and J lost 4 bases; unmatched junction nucleotides: 9. CDR1 LNHNV and CDR2 YYDKDF come from the germline V gene (reference sequence). CDR3 length: 16 residues. Here the CDR3 reads CATRGRLAGVIETQYF. The CDR3 nucleotides read TGTGCCACCAGAGGGAGACTAGCGGGGGTCATAGAGACCCAGTACTTC.

The V call is TRBV5-1, the J call TRBJ1-2; D might be TRBD1 (5 bases). The CDR3 is made up of 14 amino acids. The germline CDR1 and CDR2 sequences are SGHRS and YFSETQ. V lost 6 bases, J lost 5 bases, and 17 bases lay in between. The CDR3 here is CASTREGGGYGYTF. CDR3 nucleotide sequence: TGCGCCAGCACCCGCGAGGGCGGGGGATATGGCTACACCTTC.

V usage is TRBV5-4 and J usage is TRBJ1-3; possibly TRBD1 for D (6 bases). Trimming cost V 5 bases and J 0 bases, with 15 bases left between them. This CDR3 has 16 residues. Germline V CDR1 and CDR2: SGHNT, YYREEE (reference sequence). This CDR3 reads CASSRITGSSGNTIYF. The CDR3 DNA is TGTGCCAGCAGTCGCATCACAGGGAGCTCTGGAAACACCATATATTTT. Variable domain in full (rest from reference TRBV5-4 and TRBJ1-3): ETGVTQSPTHLIKTRGQQVTLRCSSQSGHNTVSWYQQALGQGPQFIFQYYREEENGRGNFPPRFSGLQFPNYSSELNVNALELDDSALYLCASSRITGSSGNTIYFGEGSWLTVV.

The chain uses TRBV6-1 and TRBJ1-5, with TRBD1 matching 7 bases. CDR1 is MNHNS and CDR2 is SASEGT in the germline V gene. The junction had 14 bases not matched to a gene; V was cut back by 1 base and J by 11 bases. CDR3 size: 16 residues. The DNA of the CDR3 is TGTGCCAGCAGTGAAGGCCTTATGACAGGGAAAGCGACCCAGCATTTT. Amino acids: CASSEGLMTGKATQHF.

This clone was detected only once. This chain links TRBV4-3 with TRBJ1-1, with D possibly TRBD1 on 5 matching bases. V was cut by 1 base and J by 6 bases, with 15 bases left in between. Per the germline V gene, CDR1 is LGHNA and CDR2 is YSLEER. CDR3 length: 15 residues. The CDR3, as DNA: TGCGCCAGCAGCCAAGGGAGGGCAGGGTGGGCTGAAGCTTTCTTT. This translates into CASSQGRAGWAEAFF.

This rearrangement joins TRBV28 to TRBJ2-7, with D possibly matching TRBD1 (5 bases). CDR3 size: 15 residues. Trimming took 3 bases from V and 2 from J, leaving 14 bases between them. Germline-derived CDR1 and CDR2 are MDHEN and SYDVKM. Written as DNA, the CDR3 is TGTGCCAGCAGTTTGGTCCAGGGCACTCCCTACGAGCAGTACTTC. Its translation: CASSLVQGTPYEQYF. The whole variable domain, remainder taken from reference TRBV28 and TRBJ2-7, is DVKVTQSSRYLVKRTGEKVFLECVQDMDHENMFWYRQDPGLGLRLIYFSYDVKMKEKGDIPEGYSVSREKKERFSLILESASTNQTSMYLCASSLVQGTPYEQYFGPGTRLTVT.

V gene TRBV6-5 combines with J gene TRBJ2-1, with D hard to call. The V end was cut by 5 bases, the J end by 11 bases, with 13 bases between. Germline CDR1 is MNHEY and CDR2 is SVGAGI. The CDR3 length is 12 residues. CDR3 coding DNA: TGTGCCAGCAGTGACCTAGAGACCAAGCAGTTCTTC. It translates to CASSDLETKQFF.